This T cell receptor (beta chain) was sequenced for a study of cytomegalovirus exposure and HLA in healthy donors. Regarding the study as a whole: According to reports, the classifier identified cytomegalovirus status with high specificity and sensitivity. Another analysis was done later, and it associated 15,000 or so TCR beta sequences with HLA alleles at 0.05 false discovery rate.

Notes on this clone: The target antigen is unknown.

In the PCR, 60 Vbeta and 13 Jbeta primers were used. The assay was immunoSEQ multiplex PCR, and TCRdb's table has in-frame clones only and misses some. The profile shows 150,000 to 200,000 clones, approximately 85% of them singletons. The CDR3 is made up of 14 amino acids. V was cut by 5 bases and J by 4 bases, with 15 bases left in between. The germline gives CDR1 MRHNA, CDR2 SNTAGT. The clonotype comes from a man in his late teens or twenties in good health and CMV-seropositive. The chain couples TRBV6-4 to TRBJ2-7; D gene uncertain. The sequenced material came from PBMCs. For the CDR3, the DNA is TGTGCCAGCAGTCCCGAGGCTATTGGGTACGAGCAGTACTTC. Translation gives CASSPEAIGYEQYF.